The sequence of this T cell receptor (beta chain) was determined in a study of identical twins' blood T cells. This clonotype appeared a few times. Via MiXCR, TCRdb re-called the 5' RACE reads, giving one row per CDR3 protein. The repertoire holds fewer than 450,000 distinct CDR3 sequences, about 28% seen once, with 5.5% to 6.5% in the top ten. Germline CDR1 and CDR2: SGHAT and FQDESV (reference sequence). The CDR3 sequence is 15 residues long. Trimming cost V 2 bases and J 5 bases; bases outside gene matches: 6. Input material: PBMCs. This receptor was identified in a woman aged 18-49 years in good health. The V gene is TRBV11-1, the J gene TRBJ2-1; 7 bases line up with TRBD1. The CDR3: CASSLTRGPHNEQFF. CDR3 in DNA: TGTGCCAGCAGCTTAACGAGGGGGCCCCACAATGAGCAGTTCTTC.